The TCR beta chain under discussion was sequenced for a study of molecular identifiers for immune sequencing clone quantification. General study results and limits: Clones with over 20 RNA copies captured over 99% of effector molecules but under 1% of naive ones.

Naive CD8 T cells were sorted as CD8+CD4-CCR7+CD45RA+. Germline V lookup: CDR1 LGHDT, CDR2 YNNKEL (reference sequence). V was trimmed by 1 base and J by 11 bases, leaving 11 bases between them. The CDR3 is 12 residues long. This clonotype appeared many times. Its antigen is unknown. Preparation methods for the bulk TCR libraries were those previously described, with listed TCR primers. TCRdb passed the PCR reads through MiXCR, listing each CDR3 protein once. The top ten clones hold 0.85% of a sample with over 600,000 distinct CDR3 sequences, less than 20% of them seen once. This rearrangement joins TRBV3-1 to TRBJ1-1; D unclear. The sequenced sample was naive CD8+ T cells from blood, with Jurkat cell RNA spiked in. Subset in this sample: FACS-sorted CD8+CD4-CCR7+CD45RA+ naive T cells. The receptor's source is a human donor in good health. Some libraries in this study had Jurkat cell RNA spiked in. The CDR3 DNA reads TGTGCCAGCAGCCAAGGCTCTCTCGAGGCTTTCTTT. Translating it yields CASSQGSLEAFF.